This T cell receptor (beta chain) is drawn from a study of blood T cell repertoires in COVID-19. Overall study context: Samples of COVID-19 (acute and convalescent) were obtained from the United States, Italy and Spain.

Authors' analysis steps: Reference gene primers were amplified, and this amplification served to estimate nucleated cell counts. The repertoire was sequenced with immunoSEQ multiplex PCR; TCRdb's copy has only in-frame clones and lacks some. That table furnishes V, J and clone size, whereas the DNA furnished D and trimming. Of roughly 38,000 clones listed, about four fifths were seen once; the top ten hold approximately 38%. Germline CDR1 and CDR2: SQVTM and ANQGSEA. V lost 6 bases, J lost 6 bases, and 7 bases stayed unmatched. This CDR3 is 12 amino acids long. This receptor was obtained from a man aged 35 to 55 with active or convalescent COVID-19. The chain links TRBV29-1 to TRBJ1-2; TRBD1 matches at 7 bases. The sequencing sample was made of peripheral blood. The CDR3: CSVRTGAHGYTF. CDR3 nucleotides: TGCAGCGTCCGGACAGGAGCGCATGGCTACACCTTC.